This T cell receptor beta chain was found in a study of blood T cells in healthy people across ages. CDR1 is SQVTM and CDR2 is ANQGSEA in the germline V gene. V was pared by 6 bases and J by 0 bases, with 17 bases between. The CDR3 is 15 residues long. Study-level findings and limits: Across the age range, TCR beta diversity per million T cells fell in a roughly linear way. The study regarded diversity estimates from one million T cells as underestimates.

The second PCR ran about 6 to 12 cycles with a sample-barcoded 5' primer and J-beta primers. In TCRdb, the 5' RACE reads were re-called with MiXCR into one record per CDR3 protein. This table has roughly 570,000 distinct CDR3 sequences, roughly 28% appearing once. Healthy individuals of Caucasian origin from Russia, aged roughly 6 to 95, served as donors. This clonotype was counted a few times. Its antigen is not known. The origin of this receptor is a woman in her 70s in good health. The sample comprised blood. This chain uses TRBV29-1 with TRBJ1-1, with D possibly being TRBD1 (6 bases). The CDR3 nucleotides read TGCAGCGTGGCCGGGACAACGAATATGAACACTGAAGCTTTCTTT. It translates to CSVAGTTNMNTEAFF.